This T cell receptor (beta chain) was identified in a study of CD8+ T cells in alopecia areata. Study observations and caveats: Patients showed less clear TCR sequence sharing than mice, possibly partly because of HLA diversity. Scalp sequencing also captures normal skin's resident alphabeta T cells.

Looked up from germline, CDR1 is GTSNPN and CDR2 is SVGIG (reference sequence). The CDR3 consists of 13 residues. With V trimmed by 4 bases and J by 5 bases, 8 bases remained unmatched. To note about this clone: What it binds is unknown.

It was from alopecia areata patients that lesional scalp punch biopsies and peripheral blood were collected. In each case, RNA was isolated and then reverse transcribed into cDNA as the sequencing template. The assay was immunoSEQ multiplex PCR, and TCRdb's table has in-frame clones only and misses some. The table lists over 200,000 clones, around three fifths of them singletons, with more than 0.4% in the top ten. The source was CD4+ T cells sorted from blood, collected at week 0. This chain joins TRBV30 and TRBJ2-7, with 7 bases fitting TRBD1. This receptor was obtained from a human donor with alopecia areata. Here the CDR3 DNA reads TGTGCCTGGAAGGGGCAAGGGGGCCACGAGCAGTACTTC. Translation: CAWKGQGGHEQYF.